A single sample is the source of the 25 T cell receptor beta chains below, sequenced in a study of T-cell memory formation after mild COVID-19. MiXCR, applied by TCRdb to the 5' RACE reads, yields one record per CDR3 protein. The sample shows 110,000 or so distinct CDR3 sequences, roughly 20% of them seen only once. Sequences were obtained from PBMCs or a T cell subset sorted from them (not recorded which). These receptors all come from a man aged 18-30 years who had mild COVID-19 (a few samples of this study predate the infection). Cell type and time point are not known.

The table lists this clonotype with a few counts. The CDR3 region is CASSLAGPKGTEAFF. CDR3 nucleotide sequence: TGCGCCAGCAGCTTGGCCGGCCCTAAGGGCACTGAAGCTTTCTTT. The chain recombines TRBV5-1 with TRBJ1-1; D is uncertain. Looked up from germline, CDR1 is SGHRS and CDR2 is YFSETQ. Deletions cut 0 bases from V and 4 bases from J, with 13 bases between. The CDR3 contains 15 residues. Full variable domain (remainder filled in from reference TRBV5-1 and TRBJ1-1): KAGVTQTPRYLIKTRGQQVTLSCSPISGHRSVSWYQQTPGQGLQFLFEYFSETQRNKGNFPGRFSGRQFSNSRSEMNVSTLELGDSALYLCASSLAGPKGTEAFFGQGTRLTVV.

The CDR3 nucleotides are TGTGCCAGCAGCACCGCGGGGCGCAATGAGCAGTTCTTC. This gives the protein CASSTAGRNEQFF. The chain joins TRBV11-2 to TRBJ2-1, with a possible D match to TRBD2 (6 bases). CDR1 SGHAT and CDR2 FQNNGV come from the germline V gene. The CDR3 covers 13 residues. The V and J ends lost 5 bases and 6 bases respectively, with 11 bases between them.

The chain couples TRBV28 to TRBJ2-1; no definite D call. This CDR3 region has 14 residues. The germline gives CDR1 MDHEN, CDR2 SYDVKM. Between the trimmed V and J ends, which lost 5 bases and 0 bases, there was a span of 8 bases. The chain's CDR3 is CASSLPSSYNEQFF. Here the CDR3 DNA reads TGTGCCAGCAGTCTGCCCAGCTCCTACAATGAGCAGTTCTTC.

This clonotype was counted between two and nine times. CDR3 sequence: CSTLGDTNYGYTF. CDR3 sequence (DNA): TGCAGCACTTTAGGGGATACTAACTATGGCTACACCTTC. The chain is built from TRBV29-1 and TRBJ1-2; weak D call: TRBD1 (5 bases). V lost 8 bases to trimming and J lost 0 bases, with 13 bases between them. The CDR3 contains 13 residues. Germline CDR1 is SQVTM and CDR2 is ANQGSEA.

The genes are TRBV7-9 and TRBJ1-6; D unclear. The germline gives CDR1 SEHNR, CDR2 FQNEAQ (reference sequence). The CDR3 contains 15 residues. Trimming removed 3 bases from V and 10 bases from J, with 16 bases in between. CDR3 sequence reads: CASSLDALGTSPLHF. The CDR3 DNA reads as TGTGCCAGCAGCTTGGATGCCCTCGGTACCTCACCCCTCCACTTT.

The rearrangement links TRBV13 to TRBJ1-2, with 11 bases matching TRBD1. J lost 6 bases, V lost 5 bases, and 5 bases had no gene match. Germline lookup yields CDR1 PRHDT and CDR2 FYEKMQ (reference sequence). The CDR3 is 14 amino acids. The CDR3 region is CASSRRTGGDGYTF. Here the CDR3 DNA reads TGTGCCAGCAGCCGACGGACAGGGGGCGATGGCTACACCTTC.

In its sample, this clonotype was seen a few times. The chain couples TRBV6-5 to TRBJ2-7; tentatively, D is TRBD2 (6 bases). The CDR3 is 13 amino acids. Germline-derived CDR1 and CDR2 are MNHEY and SVGAGI. V was trimmed by 5 bases and J by 3 bases, leaving 11 bases between them. The CDR3 reads CASSPWGVYEQYF. DNA of the CDR3: TGTGCCAGCAGTCCCTGGGGGGTCTACGAGCAGTACTTC.

The V call is TRBV20-1, the J call TRBJ1-1; TRBD1 agrees at 7 bases. The ends lost 3 bases at V and 0 bases at J; junction bases unmatched: 4. Germline V gene sequence: CDR1 DFQATT, CDR2 SNEGSKA (reference sequence). This CDR3 comprises 14 residues. The CDR3 coding sequence is TGCAGTGCTAGGGAGACAGGGATGAACACTGAAGCTTTCTTT. This codes for CSARETGMNTEAFF.

There are a few counts of this clonotype. This chain links TRBV7-9 with TRBJ2-2; TRBD1 is a possible D gene (6 bases). Germline V gives CDR1 SEHNR, CDR2 FQNEAQ (reference sequence). The CDR3 loop spans 14 amino acids. Trimming cost V 5 bases and J 4 bases, with 11 bases left between them. The CDR3 spells CASSPQGVTGELFF. CDR3 sequence (DNA): TGTGCCAGCAGCCCACAGGGAGTCACCGGGGAGCTGTTTTTT.

The rearrangement links TRBV11-2 to TRBJ2-5, with unresolved D. This CDR3 spans 14 amino acids. V gave up 0 bases and J gave up 5 bases, with 10 bases separating them. The germline V gene encodes CDR1 SGHAT and CDR2 FQNNGV. The DNA for the CDR3 is TGTGCCAGCAGCTTAGATCCTGGGGTCGAGACCCAGTACTTC. It yields the protein CASSLDPGVETQYF.

The rearrangement joins TRBV27 to TRBJ2-3; tentatively, D is TRBD2 (5 bases). The CDR3 consists of 16 residues. Between the trimmed V and J ends, which lost 3 bases and 6 bases, there was a span of 19 bases. CDR1 and CDR2 from the germline V gene are MNHEY and SMNVEV (reference sequence). The CDR3 loop reads CASSFLRSGFSDTQYF. The DNA for the CDR3 is TGTGCCAGCAGTTTCTTAAGGTCGGGGTTTAGTGATACGCAGTATTTT.

This clonotype has only one observation. V usage is TRBV12-5 and J usage is TRBJ1-2, with D perhaps matching TRBD1 (5 bases). The V and J ends lost 7 bases and 4 bases respectively, with 13 bases between them. The CDR3 has 13 amino acids. Germline V lookup: CDR1 LGHNT, CDR2 FRNRAP. CDR3 bases: TGTGCTAGTGCCGGTGGGGCTGGCTATGGCTACACCTTC. Translating gives CASAGGAGYGYTF.

The CDR3 DNA reads TGCGCCAGCAGCCATGGGGAGTCCTATGGCTACACCTTC. As protein: CASSHGESYGYTF. J is TRBJ1-2 and V is TRBV4-1; D not resolved. Germline CDR1 MGHRA, CDR2 YSYEKL. The CDR3 spans 13 residues. V was pared by 3 bases and J by 4 bases, with 9 bases between.

This clonotype has just a few counts. V gene TRBV4-1 combines with J gene TRBJ2-7, with 7 bases matching TRBD1. Germline V gene sequence: CDR1 MGHRA, CDR2 YSYEKL. CDR3 length equals 16 residues. The V and J ends lost 3 bases and 0 bases, in that order; junction bases with no gene match: 8. The CDR3 region is CASSHKQGSSSYEQYF. CDR3 bases: TGCGCCAGCAGCCACAAACAGGGGAGTAGCTCCTACGAGCAGTACTTC.

This clonotype has just a few counts. The V gene is TRBV4-1, the J gene TRBJ2-5; 12 bases are shared with TRBD2. The germline gives CDR1 MGHRA, CDR2 YSYEKL. The CDR3 runs 17 residues. Trimming took 4 bases from V and 2 from J; bases not matched to a gene: 8. The CDR3 DNA follows: TGCGCCAGCAGCCCGCGGACTAGCGGGGTCCTACAAGAGACCCAGTACTTC. It specifies CASSPRTSGVLQETQYF.

This chain connects TRBV27 to TRBJ2-1; TRBD1 agrees at 8 bases. Germline CDR1 is MNHEY and CDR2 is SMNVEV (reference sequence). The length of the CDR3 is 13 residues. Losses at the gene ends were 5 bases for V and 8 bases for J; bases not matched to a gene: 5. Here the CDR3 reads CASSKQGAHEQFF. The CDR3 DNA follows: TGTGCCAGCAGTAAGCAGGGGGCCCATGAGCAGTTCTTC.

Only a few counts were recorded for this clonotype. The chain employs TRBV6-5 and TRBJ2-1; D uncertain. The CDR3 runs to 16 residues. Deletions cut 2 bases from V and 4 bases from J, with 15 bases between. Germline V lookup: CDR1 MNHEY, CDR2 SVGAGI. The chain's CDR3 is CASSYSKTVLYNEQFF. The CDR3 DNA follows: TGTGCCAGCAGTTACAGTAAAACAGTCTTATACAATGAGCAGTTCTTC.

The chain uses TRBV14 and TRBJ2-7; D is undetermined. Trimming took off 0 bases at V and 3 bases at J, with 9 bases between the two ends. CDR1 is SGHDN, CDR2 FVKESK, per germline. CDR3 length: 14 residues. The CDR3 DNA reads as TGTGCCAGCAGCCAAGACGCAGTTAACTACGAGCAGTACGTC. Translation gives CASSQDAVNYEQYV.

This chain uses TRBV29-1 with TRBJ2-1; D possibly uses TRBD1 or TRBD2 (6 bases each). The CDR3 sequence is 12 residues long. CDR1 SQVTM and CDR2 ANQGSEA come from the germline V gene. V lost 1 base and J 10 bases, leaving 11 bases between the germline ends. In nucleotides, the CDR3 is TGCAGCGTTGAAGCCCGGGGGCCCGAGCAGTTCTTC. Amino acid sequence: CSVEARGPEQFF.

J is TRBJ2-2 and V is TRBV7-2; tentatively, D is TRBD2 (7 bases). V was cut by 5 bases and J by 7 bases, with 17 bases left in between. CDR1 and CDR2 from the germline V gene are SGHTA and FQGNSA. The CDR3 sequence is 15 residues long. CDR3 sequence (DNA): TGTGCCAGCAGCCCCTTGGGGGGGCAAGACGGGGAGCTGTTTTTT. The encoded protein is CASSPLGGQDGELFF.

The chain recombines TRBV5-6 with TRBJ2-7; D call uncertain. With the DNA end fitting TRBJ2-1 better, the J assignment may be wrong. The CDR3 runs 15 residues. Germline loops: CDR1 SGHDT, CDR2 YYEEEE. CDR3 in DNA: TGTGCCAGCAGCTTGTCCCCGACTGGCTACAATGAGCAGTTCTTC. Protein: CASSLSPTGYNEQFF.

V gene TRBV7-2 combines with J gene TRBJ2-1, with a weak D call TRBD2 (6 bases). Germline V lookup: CDR1 SGHTA, CDR2 FQGNSA. CDR3 length equals 15 residues. Trimming stripped 5 bases from V and 1 base from J, with 12 bases between. The CDR3 here is CASSPGLTSYNEQFF. The CDR3 DNA is TGTGCCAGCAGCCCGGGACTGACGTCCTACAATGAGCAGTTCTTC.

V is TRBV5-5 and J is TRBJ1-2; D may be TRBD1 (5 bases). The CDR3 is made up of 13 amino acids. V lost 6 bases to trimming and J lost 4 bases, with 13 bases between them. The germline gives CDR1 SGHKS, CDR2 YYEKEE (reference sequence). The CDR3 sequence: CASTRGGSYGYTF. CDR3 sequence (DNA): TGTGCCAGCACGCGGGGGGGTAGCTATGGCTACACCTTC.

The chain combines TRBV6-2 or TRBV6-3 with TRBJ2-3, with 9 nucleotides matching TRBD2. V lost 6 bases to trimming and J lost 1 base; unmatched junction nucleotides: 11. Germline CDR1 reads MNHEY; CDR2 reads SVGEGT. The CDR3 length is 17 residues. CDR3 sequence: CASSRSGGFRGTDTQYF. The CDR3 DNA reads as TGTGCCAGCAGCCGCAGCGGGGGGTTCCGAGGCACAGATACGCAGTATTTT.

This clonotype was recorded a few times. The chain has TRBV6-5 and TRBJ2-7; 10 bases fit TRBD2. The CDR3 is 15 residues long. Germline V gene data show CDR1 as MNHEY and CDR2 as SVGAGI. With 0 bases clipped from V and 9 bases from J, the junction kept 8 bases outside the gene matches. The CDR3 DNA follows: TGTGCCAGCAGTTACTCGAACAGCGGGGGGGACGGGCAGTACTTC. Encoded protein: CASSYSNSGGDGQYF.